This paragraph reports one TCR beta chain. PCR was performed a second time for about 6 to 12 cycles using a sample-barcoded 5' primer and a J-beta primer mix. In TCRdb, the 5' RACE reads were re-called with MiXCR into one record per CDR3 protein. The sample records around 800,000 distinct CDR3 sequences, about 42% being singletons. V lost 8 bases, J lost 5 bases, and 12 bases lay in between. This CDR3 comprises 12 residues. These data are taken from a study of blood T cells in healthy people across ages. The source of this sequence is a man in his sixties in good health. This rearrangement joins TRBV12-3 or TRBV12-4 to TRBJ1-1; weak D call: TRBD1 (6 bases). The sample comprised blood. CDR3 nucleotide sequence: TGTGCCAGCTCCAAGGGGGGGACTGAAGCTTTCTTT. Translated: CASSKGGTEAFF.